This TCR beta chain comes out of a study of control samples from healthy donors and cancer patients. Repertoires were generated with immunoSEQ multiplex PCR, while TCRdb's copy carries only in-frame clones and drops some. The table includes 100,000 to 150,000 clones, around 92% detected once. This receptor was taken from a man at least 80 years old with head and neck cancer. The sequencing sample was made of PBMCs.

The CDR3 DNA reads TGTGCCAGCAGCTCAACTTACACCTTTGGCTACACCTTC. Encoded protein: CASSSTYTFGYTF. The V and J genes are TRBV11-2 and TRBJ1-2; D ambiguous. The CDR3 covers 13 residues. Germline V CDR1 and CDR2: SGHAT, FQNNGV. V lost 4 bases and J lost 7, with 13 bases in between.